This TCR beta chain derives from a study of CD8 T cells in ankylosing spondylitis. In this sample, this clonotype turned up a few times. Its antigen is undetermined. The CDR3 sequence is 13 residues long. Germline CDR1 reads MNHNY; CDR2 reads SVGAGI (reference sequence). V shed 7 bases, J shed 7 bases, and the junction held 7 bases outside the gene matches. Quantitative 5'-RACE with molecular barcodes produced the TCR beta libraries. One entry per CDR3 protein, called by TCRdb with MiXCR from the 5' RACE reads. Of about 390,000 distinct CDR3 sequences listed, approximately 20% are singletons. Study observations and caveats: Several highly homologous variants made up a TCR beta motif, and this motif appeared characteristic of ankylosing spondylitis blood.

The receptor was isolated from a male donor with ankylosing spondylitis. Sequences were obtained from blood, either unsorted or a sorted T cell fraction (not recorded which). The chain uses TRBV6-6 and TRBJ2-1; 7 bases match TRBD1. The CDR3 DNA is TGTGCCAGCAAACGAACAGGGGTTAATGAGCAGTTCTTC. Encoded protein: CASKRTGVNEQFF.